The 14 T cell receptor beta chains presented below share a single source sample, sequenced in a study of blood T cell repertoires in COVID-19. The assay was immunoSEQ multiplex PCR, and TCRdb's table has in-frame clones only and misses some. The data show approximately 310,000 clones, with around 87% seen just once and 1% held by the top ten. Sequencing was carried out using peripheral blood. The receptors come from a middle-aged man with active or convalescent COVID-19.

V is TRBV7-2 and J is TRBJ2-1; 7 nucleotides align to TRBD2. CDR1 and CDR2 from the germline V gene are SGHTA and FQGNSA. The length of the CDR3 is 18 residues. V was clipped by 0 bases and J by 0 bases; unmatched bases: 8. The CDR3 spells CASSLAPSGPLSYNEQFF. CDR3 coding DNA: TGTGCCAGCAGCTTAGCTCCTAGCGGTCCCCTCTCCTACAATGAGCAGTTCTTC.

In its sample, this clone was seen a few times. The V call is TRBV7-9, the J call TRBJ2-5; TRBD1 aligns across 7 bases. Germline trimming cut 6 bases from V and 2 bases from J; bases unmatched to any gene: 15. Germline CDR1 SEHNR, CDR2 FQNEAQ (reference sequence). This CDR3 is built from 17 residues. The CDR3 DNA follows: TGTGCCAGCAGACAGGGGATAGGGAACCGGCGGCAAGAGACCCAGTACTTC. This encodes CASRQGIGNRRQETQYF. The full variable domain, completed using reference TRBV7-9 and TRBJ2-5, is DTGVSQNPRHKITKRGQNVTFRCDPISEHNRLYWYRQTLGQGPEFLTYFQNEAQLEKSRLLSDRFSAERPKGSFSTLEIQRTEQGDSAMYLCASRQGIGNRRQETQYFGPGTRLLVL.

The CDR3 is CASSLDDRGLSRGYTF. CDR3 DNA: TGTGCCAGCAGCTTGGACGACAGGGGGCTTTCGCGAGGCTACACCTTC. The chain recombines TRBV5-5 with TRBJ1-2, with TRBD1 matching 10 bases. V was clipped by 0 bases and J by 8 bases; unmatched bases: 10. CDR1 and CDR2 (germline): SGHKS, YYEKEE (reference sequence). The CDR3 is made up of 16 amino acids.

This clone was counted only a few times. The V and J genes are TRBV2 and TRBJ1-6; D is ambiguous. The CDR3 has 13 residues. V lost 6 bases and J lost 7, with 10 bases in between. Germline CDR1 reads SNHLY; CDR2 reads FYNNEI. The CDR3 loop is CASSAQINSPLHF. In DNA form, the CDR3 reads TGTGCCAGCAGCGCCCAGATAAATTCACCCCTCCACTTT.

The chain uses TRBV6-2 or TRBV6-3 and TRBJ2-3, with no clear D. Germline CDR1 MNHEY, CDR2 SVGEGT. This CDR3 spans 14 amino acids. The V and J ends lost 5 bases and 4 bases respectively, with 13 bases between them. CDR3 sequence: CASSPRIASDTQYF. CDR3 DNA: TGTGCCAGCAGTCCCCGGATAGCATCAGATACGCAGTATTTT.

CDR3 nucleotide sequence: TGTGCCAGCTCACCACCGTCCACCGTTAATGAGGCTTTCTTT. Translated: CASSPPSTVNEAFF. The chain employs TRBV18 and TRBJ1-1, with unresolved D. This CDR3 region has 14 residues. CDR1 and CDR2 (germline): KGHSH, LQKENI. V lost 0 bases and J lost 11, with 16 bases in between.

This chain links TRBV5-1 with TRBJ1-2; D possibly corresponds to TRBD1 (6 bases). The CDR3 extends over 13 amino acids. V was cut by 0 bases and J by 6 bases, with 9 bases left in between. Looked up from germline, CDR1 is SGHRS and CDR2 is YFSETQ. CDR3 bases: TGCGCCAGCAGCTTGGGGTCAGGGGATGGCTACACCTTC. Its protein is CASSLGSGDGYTF.

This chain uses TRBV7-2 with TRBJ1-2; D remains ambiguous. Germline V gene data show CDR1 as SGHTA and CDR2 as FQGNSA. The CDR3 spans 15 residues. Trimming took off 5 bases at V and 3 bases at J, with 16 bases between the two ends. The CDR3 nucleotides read TGTGCCAGCAGCGTATCCTCAGTTCTTTACTATGGCTACACCTTC. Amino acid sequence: CASSVSSVLYYGYTF.

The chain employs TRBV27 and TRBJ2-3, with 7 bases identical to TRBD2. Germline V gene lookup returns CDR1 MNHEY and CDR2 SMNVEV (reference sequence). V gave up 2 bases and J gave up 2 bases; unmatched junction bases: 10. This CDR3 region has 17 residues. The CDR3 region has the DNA TGTGCCAGCAGTTTAAGGCCTAGCGGTTATAACACAGATACGCAGTATTTT. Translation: CASSLRPSGYNTDTQYF.

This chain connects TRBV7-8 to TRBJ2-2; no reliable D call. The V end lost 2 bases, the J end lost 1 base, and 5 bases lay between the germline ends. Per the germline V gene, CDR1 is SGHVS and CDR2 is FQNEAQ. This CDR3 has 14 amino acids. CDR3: CASSLTENTGELFF. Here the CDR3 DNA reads TGTGCCAGCAGCTTAACAGAGAACACCGGGGAGCTGTTTTTT.

The CDR3 bases are TGTGCCAGCAGGTCGGGACAGGGCATCTACGAGCAGTACTTC. Translation: CASRSGQGIYEQYF. V is TRBV7-9 and J is TRBJ2-7; 9 bases align to TRBD1. This CDR3 region has 14 residues. The germline V gene has CDR1 SEHNR and CDR2 FQNEAQ (reference sequence). The V and J ends lost 6 bases and 3 bases, in that order; junction bases with no gene match: 6. The full variable domain, its missing parts supplied by reference TRBV7-9 and TRBJ2-7, is DTGVSQNPRHKITKRGQNVTFRCDPISEHNRLYWYRQTLGQGPEFLTYFQNEAQLEKSRLLSDRFSAERPKGSFSTLEIQRTEQGDSAMYLCASRSGQGIYEQYFGPGTRLTVT.

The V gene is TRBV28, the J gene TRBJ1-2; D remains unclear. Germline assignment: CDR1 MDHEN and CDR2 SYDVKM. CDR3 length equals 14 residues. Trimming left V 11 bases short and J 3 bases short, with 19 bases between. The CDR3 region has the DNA TGTGCCTGCCTGAGAAGGCCGAGGCACTATGGCTACACCTTC. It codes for CACLRRPRHYGYTF.

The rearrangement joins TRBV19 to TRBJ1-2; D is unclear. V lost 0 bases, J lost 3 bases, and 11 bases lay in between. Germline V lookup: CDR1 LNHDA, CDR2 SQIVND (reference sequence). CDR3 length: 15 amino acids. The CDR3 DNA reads TGTGCCAGTAGTATAGATGCCAGGATGGACTATGGCTACACCTTC. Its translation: CASSIDARMDYGYTF.

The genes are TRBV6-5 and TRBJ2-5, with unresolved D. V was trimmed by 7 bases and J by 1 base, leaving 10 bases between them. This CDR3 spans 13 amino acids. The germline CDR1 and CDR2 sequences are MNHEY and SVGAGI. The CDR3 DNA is TGTGCCAGCATCAGGTACCCCCAAGAGACCCAGTACTTC. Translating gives CASIRYPQETQYF.